A selection of T cell receptor beta chains follows, all from one sample in a study of T cells after posttransplantation cyclophosphamide. Clones were sequenced by immunoSEQ multiplex PCR, and TCRdb holds only the in-frame ones, with some missing. Singletons are absent from the sample, which has 30,000 to 40,000 clones. Sequencing was done on a sample of PBMCs. The source is a man aged 50 to 60 in good health, CMV-negative, and a related stem cell transplant donor. CDR3s include the opening cysteine and the closing phenylalanine or tryptophan. Each record gives: D gene, clone size, V gene, J gene, CDR3 DNA, CDR3 protein. The D gene is left open where the match is weak. Expanded clones get a size class; other rows say once, few or many, or leave the size out.

D: NA
size: many
V: TRBV6-1
J: TRBJ2-7
DNA: TGTGCCAGCAGTGAAATGGGGGGGGCAGGGGGCTTCGAGCAGTACTTC
CDR3: CASSEMGGAGGFEQYF

D: TRBD1
size: many
V: TRBV6-1
J: TRBJ1-2
DNA: TGTGCCAGTTACTGGCACACAGGGGGCGCATATCACACCTTC
CDR3: CASYWHTGGAYHTF

D: NA
size: NA
V: TRBV25-1
J: TRBJ2-1
DNA: TGTGCCAGCAGTGATGGTGTGTGGGGGGGCCTTAATGAGCAGTTCTTC
CDR3: CASSDGVWGGLNEQFF

D: NA
size: many
V: TRBV6-5
J: TRBJ1-1
DNA: TGTGCCAGCAGTTACCTCCTGAACACTGAAGCTTTCTTT
CDR3: CASSYLLNTEAFF

D: NA
size: NA
V: TRBV6-1
J: TRBJ1-6
DNA: TGTGCCAGCAGTGAATCAGGCCCTAATTCACCCCTCCACTTT
CDR3: CASSESGPNSPLHF

D: NA
size: many
V: TRBV7-3
J: TRBJ2-1
DNA: TGTGCCAGCAGCTTAACGGGAGATTCCTACAATGAGCAGTTCTTC
CDR3: CASSLTGDSYNEQFF

D: NA
size: many
V: TRBV27
J: TRBJ1-1
DNA: TGTGCCAGCAGTTTATCAGCCCACACTGAAGCTTTCTTT
CDR3: CASSLSAHTEAFF

D: NA
size: many
V: TRBV6-6
J: TRBJ2-7
DNA: TGTGCCAGCAGTTATGGGGTGGACTGGGACGAGCAGTACTTC
CDR3: CASSYGVDWDEQYF

D: NA
size: many
V: TRBV14
J: TRBJ2-7
DNA: TGTGCCAGCAGCCCACAGGGAACCTACGAGCAGTACTTC
CDR3: CASSPQGTYEQYF

D: TRBD2
size: many
V: TRBV9
J: TRBJ2-1
DNA: TGTGCCAGCAGCGTAGGCGGGGGCTCCTACAATGAGCAGTTCTTC
CDR3: CASSVGGGSYNEQFF

D: TRBD1
size: many
V: TRBV27
J: TRBJ2-6
DNA: TGTGCCAGCAGGAGCTTCAGGGGGCCCGGGGCCAACGTCCTGACTTTC
CDR3: CASRSFRGPGANVLTF

D: NA
size: few
V: TRBV28
J: TRBJ1-1
DNA: TGTGCCAGCAGCAAAAGCCCAGGGGTCACTGAAGCTTTCTTT
CDR3: CASSKSPGVTEAFF

D: NA
size: many
V: TRBV10-1
J: TRBJ2-7
DNA: TGCGCCAGCAGCCTCTCTAGCAGCTACGAGCAGTACTTC
CDR3: CASSLSSSYEQYF

D: NA
size: many
V: TRBV5-5
J: TRBJ1-1
DNA: TGTGCCAGCAGCCCCCACAGCCGGGGGAACACTGAAGCTTTCTTT
CDR3: CASSPHSRGNTEAFF

D: NA
size: many
V: TRBV5-1
J: TRBJ1-6
DNA: TGCGCCAGCAGCTTGAACAGGGATTCACCCCTCCACTTT
CDR3: CASSLNRDSPLHF

D: NA
size: many
V: TRBV4-3
J: TRBJ2-5
DNA: TGCGCCAGCAGCCAAGATGTGTCGGGCGGGGAGACCCAGTACTTC
CDR3: CASSQDVSGGETQYF

D: NA
size: many
V: TRBV6-5
J: TRBJ1-1
DNA: TGTGCCAGCAGCAGCAGGGTCGGGACTGAAGCTTTCTTT
CDR3: CASSSRVGTEAFF

D: TRBD1
size: many
V: TRBV7-6
J: TRBJ1-6
DNA: TGTGCCAGCAGTTACACGGGACAGGGCAATTCACCCCTCCACTTT
CDR3: CASSYTGQGNSPLHF

D: TRBD1
size: many
V: TRBV2
J: TRBJ2-3
DNA: TGTGCCAGCAGTGAGGGACACAGGGGGCTGGGAGATACGCAGTATTTT
CDR3: CASSEGHRGLGDTQYF

D: TRBD2
size: few
V: TRBV7-9
J: TRBJ2-1
DNA: TGTGCCAGCAGCTTAGCGGGACTAGCGGGAGAGCGGTTCTTC
CDR3: CASSLAGLAGERFF

D: NA
size: NA
V: TRBV7-9
J: TRBJ1-6
DNA: TGTGCCAGCAGCTTAGCCGGGGGTTCACCCCTCCACTTT
CDR3: CASSLAGGSPLHF

D: TRBD1
size: many
V: TRBV18
J: TRBJ1-1
DNA: TGTGCCAGCTCACACAGGGGGCGAGACAACACTGAAGCTTTCTTT
CDR3: CASSHRGRDNTEAFF

D: NA
size: many
V: TRBV6-4
J: TRBJ2-7
DNA: TGTGCCAGCAGTCACAGGAGTCTCTACGAGCAGTACTTC
CDR3: CASSHRSLYEQYF

D: NA
size: many
V: TRBV5-6
J: TRBJ2-5
DNA: TGTGCCAGCAGCTCATGGGGGGAATCGGAGACCCAGTACTTC
CDR3: CASSSWGESETQYF

D: TRBD2
size: many
V: TRBV7-2
J: TRBJ2-7
DNA: TGTGCCAGCAGCTTTAGGCTAGCGGGATCCCACGAGCAGTACTTC
CDR3: CASSFRLAGSHEQYF

D: NA
size: NA
V: TRBV9
J: TRBJ2-2
DNA: TGTGCCAGCAGCGCCCTAAGATTTCCCGGGGAGCTGTTTTTT
CDR3: CASSALRFPGELFF

D: TRBD2
size: many
V: TRBV7-9
J: TRBJ2-7
DNA: TGTGCCAGCAGCTCGGGACTAGCCTACGAGCAGTACTTC
CDR3: CASSSGLAYEQYF

D: TRBD1
size: many
V: TRBV19
J: TRBJ1-5
DNA: TGTGCCAGTAGAAACAGGGGGCAGGATCAGCCCCAGCATTTT
CDR3: CASRNRGQDQPQHF

D: TRBD2
size: many
V: TRBV10-3
J: TRBJ2-3
DNA: TGTGCCATCCTCTCCCTGGGAGGGGAGAGCACAGATACGCAGTATTTT
CDR3: CAILSLGGESTDTQYF

D: NA
size: many
V: TRBV6-5
J: TRBJ1-1
DNA: TGTGCCAGCAGTGAACAACAGGGAACTGAAGCTTTCTTT
CDR3: CASSEQQGTEAFF

D: NA
size: many
V: TRBV27
J: TRBJ2-7
DNA: TGTGCCAGTTCGGCAGGGGCCTACGAGCAGTACTTC
CDR3: CASSAGAYEQYF

D: NA
size: many
V: TRBV11-2
J: TRBJ2-7
DNA: TGTGCCAGCAGCTTAGGTCGGGTTGAGACCTACGAGCAGTACTTC
CDR3: CASSLGRVETYEQYF

D: TRBD2
size: many
V: TRBV7-9
J: TRBJ2-1
DNA: TGTGCCAGCAGCCGACTAGCGGATTACAATGAGCAGTTCTTC
CDR3: CASSRLADYNEQFF

D: NA
size: many
V: TRBV6-6
J: TRBJ2-2
DNA: TGTGCCACCACAGTTACCCGTCTGGAGCTGTTTTTT
CDR3: CATTVTRLELFF

D: NA
size: few
V: TRBV7-2
J: TRBJ2-3
DNA: TGTGCCAGCAGCCAAAGACTAGTTTGGGATACGCAGTATTTT
CDR3: CASSQRLVWDTQYF

D: NA
size: many
V: TRBV5-1
J: TRBJ2-7
DNA: TGCGCCAGCAGCTTGCAGGATTTTTCCTACGAGCAGTACTTC
CDR3: CASSLQDFSYEQYF

D: TRBD2
size: many
V: TRBV6-6
J: TRBJ2-5
DNA: TGTGCCAGCAAGCCTAGCGGGAGGGGAGGAGAGACCCAGTACTTC
CDR3: CASKPSGRGGETQYF

D: TRBD1
size: NA
V: TRBV18
J: TRBJ1-1
DNA: TGTGCCAGCTCACTGACCAACAGGGGGGAGTCTGAAGCTTTCTTT
CDR3: CASSLTNRGESEAFF

D: NA
size: many
V: TRBV18
J: TRBJ1-4
DNA: TGTGCCAGCTCACCACAAGACGGGATAATGAAAAAACTGTTTTTT
CDR3: CASSPQDGIMKKLFF

D: NA
size: many
V: TRBV7-3
J: TRBJ2-1
DNA: TGTGCCAGCAGCTTAACGTACGGGGGATCCTACAATGAGCAGTTCTTC
CDR3: CASSLTYGGSYNEQFF

D: NA
size: many
V: TRBV5-6
J: TRBJ1-1
DNA: TGTGCCAGCAGCTTGGTGGAGGGAAGTGTAGGGCGGAACACTGAAGCTTTCTTT
CDR3: CASSLVEGSVGRNTEAFF

D: TRBD1
size: many
V: TRBV19
J: TRBJ2-7
DNA: TGTGCCAGTAGTATCGGGACAGGGACTGGTCACGAGCAGTACTTC
CDR3: CASSIGTGTGHEQYF

D: TRBD1
size: many
V: TRBV27
J: TRBJ1-4
DNA: TGTGCCAGCAGTTTAGTACAGGGGGCTTATGAAAAACTGTTTTTT
CDR3: CASSLVQGAYEKLFF

D: TRBD2
size: many
V: TRBV7-8
J: TRBJ2-7
DNA: TGTGCCAGCAGCCCAGGACTAGCGGGAGGCTGGTCCTACGAGCAGTACTTC
CDR3: CASSPGLAGGWSYEQYF

D: TRBD1
size: many
V: TRBV5-1
J: TRBJ2-5
DNA: TGCGCCAGCAGCTTGGCCGGGACAGGGGAAGAGACCCAGTACTTC
CDR3: CASSLAGTGEETQYF

D: NA
size: many
V: TRBV29-1
J: TRBJ2-1
DNA: TGCAGCGTTGAAGTTTGGAGGGGCGGGGCAGCCTACAATGAGCAGTTCTTC
CDR3: CSVEVWRGGAAYNEQFF

D: TRBD2
size: few
V: TRBV11-2
J: TRBJ2-7
DNA: TGTGCCAGCAGCTTGGGACTAGCGGTTTTCTACGAGCAGTACTTC
CDR3: CASSLGLAVFYEQYF

D: TRBD1
size: many
V: TRBV28
J: TRBJ1-2
DNA: TGTGCCAGCAGTTTATTGGGGACAGGGGTTAACTATGGCTACACCTTC
CDR3: CASSLLGTGVNYGYTF

D: NA
size: few
V: TRBV30
J: TRBJ2-7
DNA: TGTGCCTGGAGTGTCGGGGAGTCGCGGTACTTC
CDR3: CAWSVGESRYF